This T cell receptor beta chain was recovered during a study of cytomegalovirus exposure and HLA in healthy donors. Study results and caveats: CMV serostatus was the only recorded immune exposure for donors.

Comments on this clone: What it binds is not known.

The CDR3 has 19 residues. Germline V CDR1 and CDR2: SGHRS, YFSETQ. V gave up 0 bases and J gave up 0 bases, with 16 bases separating them. Primers included in the PCR were 60 Vbeta and 13 Jbeta primers. Sequencing was performed with immunoSEQ multiplex PCR; in TCRdb, only in-frame clones are kept and a portion is missing. The repertoire has 130,000 to 150,000 clones, about four fifths of them found once; the top ten carry roughly 4%. What was sequenced was PBMCs. The sequence derives from a man aged 40-55 years in good health and CMV-seropositive. The chain is built from TRBV5-1 and TRBJ1-6, with a tentative D call TRBD1 (5 bases). The CDR3 nucleotides are TGCGCCAGCAGCTTGGTGGCAGGGACTTCGAGCTCCTATAATTCACCCCTCCACTTT. Translated, it gives CASSLVAGTSSSYNSPLHF.